This T cell receptor beta chain derives from a study of T cells in Graves' hyperthyroidism and ophthalmopathy (dated by TCRdb to about 2019). In the study overall: To identify distinguishing TCR V-J signatures, a discovery cohort of around 100 patients was used, comprising 43 with Graves' ophthalmopathy and 57 with stable Graves' hyperthyroidism. An independent validation cohort of under 20 hyperthyroidism patients and approximately 17 patients who later progressed to ophthalmopathy tested prospective prediction of ophthalmopathy. The roughly 100 discovery patients were divided at random into training and test sets in a 7:3 ratio. Thyroid tissue and blood T-cell repertoires from about 6 Graves' hyperthyroidism patients were also compared in the study. After sampling, hyperthyroidism patients received methimazole starting at 30 mg daily, and ophthalmopathy patients received high-dose intravenous methylprednisolone. According to the paper, TCR Vbeta CDR3 sequencing was carried out on roughly 130 peripheral blood samples, which came from 40 to 45 ophthalmopathy, around 75 hyperthyroidism and about 17 progressor patients. Broad study findings and their caveats: No statistical method was used to fix the sample size in advance, and group allocation was not hidden from the investigators. In validation, the model predicted progression to ophthalmopathy with 60% to 71% sensitivity and over 72% specificity, a median of approximately 6.7 months before onset. Ophthalmopathy was separated from stable hyperthyroidism by a 13 V-J signature model, with over 85% sensitivity and approximately 81% specificity obtained in cross-validation and 80%/75% obtained in testing. Most expanded thyroid clonotypes (frequency above 0.001) were also detected in blood, a finding suggesting that blood repertoires may reflect thyroid immune responses.

Stable Graves' hyperthyroidism was defined as the absence of progression to ophthalmopathy over 18 months of follow-up. Hyperthyroidism patients were newly diagnosed, had a disease duration of under 2 months, and were aged 18 to 65 years. The study excluded patients with uncontrolled infections, other autoimmune diseases, pregnancy or lactation. Diagnoses were based on clinical symptoms, serum thyroxine and TRAb, thyroid ultrasound and orbital computed tomography. Total RNA was extracted using Trizol reagent, and RNA quality was assessed on an Agilent 2100 Bioanalyzer. Remarks on this clonotype: Its cognate antigen has yet to be identified. No much larger clone exists at a distance of one base, and base qualities are not known.

The germline V gene specifies LGHNA as CDR1 and YSLEER as CDR2. The germline ends are 9 bases apart after V is trimmed by 6 bases and J by 4 bases. Taken from cysteine to phenylalanine, the CDR3 has 13 residues. Of all the DNA, just the CDR3 is kept, 39 bases in frame from base 1. TCR beta CDR3 regions were amplified from RNA transcripts. The TCR CDR3 was subjected to a first round of RT-PCR using the HTBI primer set and the Qiagen OneStep RT-PCR kit. The libraries were constructed in a second round of multiplex PCR and then size-selected and purified. The libraries were sequenced on an Illumina HiSeq2000 using paired-end 100 bp reads. Turning to the authors' computational methods: Raw data were processed with SOAPnuke, discarding reads with adapters, uncalled bases, mean Phred below 15, or no exact constant-primer or identifier match. COPE v1.2.5 was used to merge the high-quality paired reads, and each unique nucleotide sequence was defined as a clonotype. MiTCR v1.1 was used to align clonotypes to the IMGT TRBV, TRBD and TRBJ reference segments. The analysis was restricted to V-J combinations with a frequency above 0.0001, which together covered approximately 99% of the repertoires. The TCS score was defined as F50 (clonal expansion) divided by E x V (chaos), with BLOSUM62-based TCRdist calculated between CDR3 peptides within each V-J. Welch's t-statistics and random forest reduced fewer than 550 V-J features to about 12, which were used in a naive Bayes classifier (R e1071). The Morisita-Horn index was used to measure how similar the thyroid and blood repertoires were. Starting from the raw public reads, TCRdb applied fastp trimming at Q25, assembled clones with MiXCR and retained in-frame beta chains. Each record represents a unique CDR3 protein, reported with the most common genes and DNA among its rows. The V and J calls, along with clone size, are taken from TCRdb and not from the paper's own processing. The sample records about 540,000 distinct CDR3 sequences, around 45% of which are singletons. The ten most abundant clones make up around 8% of the sample.

The TCR sequence derives from a woman aged 18-35 years with Graves' hyperthyroidism. The chain is made from TRBV4-3 and TRBJ2-2; confidence is insufficient to name the D gene. Sequenced input: peripheral blood or thyroid tissue (not recorded which). The CDR3 corresponds to CASSTTGTGELFF. The base sequence is TGCGCCAGCAGTACTACCGGCACCGGGGAGCTGTTTTTT.